This record concerns one T cell receptor (beta chain) sequence. The data originate from a study of OX40 agonist ivuxolimab in advanced cancers. This table comes from immunoSEQ multiplex PCR, and its TCRdb copy is limited to in-frame clones, with some not included. The sample has roughly 34,000 clones; over 90% are singletons. Germline V gives CDR1 SNHLY, CDR2 FYNNEI. The CDR3 has 14 residues. The ends were cut back, 7 bases at V and 1 base at J, with 13 bases in the middle. V gene TRBV2 combines with J gene TRBJ1-1; D remains ambiguous. This TCR came from an adult with an advanced solid tumor such as melanoma, head and neck, liver or kidney cancer. Material: CD4+ or CD8+ T cells sorted from blood, obtained in a trial of the OX40 agonist ivuxolimab. This chain's CDR3 is CASTKDYRNTEAFF. The CDR3 coding sequence is TGTGCCAGCACTAAGGATTACAGGAACACTGAAGCTTTCTTT. The full variable domain, rest sourced from reference TRBV2 and TRBJ1-1, is EPEVTQTPSHQVTQMGQEVILRCVPISNHLYFYWYRQILGQKVEFLVSFYNNEISEKSEIFDDQFSVERPDGSNFTLKIRSTKLEDSAMYFCASTKDYRNTEAFFGQGTRLTVV.